This record concerns one T cell receptor beta chain sequence. Its antigen remains unidentified. This entry comes from a study of T cell repertoires in cytomegalovirus infection. Each CDR3 protein gets one entry after TCRdb re-called the reads with MiXCR. In the table there are around 630,000 distinct CDR3 sequences, 20% to 30% of which are singletons. Trimming stripped 1 base from V and 1 base from J, with 4 bases between. The CDR3 has 13 amino acids. From germline, CDR1 is SQVTM and CDR2 ANQGSEA. Overall study results and limits: Dominating the ex vivo response were TCR beta clonotypes that were CMV-specific and HLA-C-restricted. Carriers of CMV and the relevant HLA type were discriminated by public TCR beta frequency.

The sequencing input was CD8+ T cells from PBMCs. The chain is built from TRBV29-1 and TRBJ2-2; D ambiguous. The sequence was collected from a human donor in good health (CMV status not recorded). Some clones in this sample may be carry-over from other donors' samples. The CDR3 region is CSVEAENTGELFF. The DNA of the CDR3 is TGCAGCGTTGAAGCGGAGAACACCGGGGAGCTGTTTTTT.